The TCR beta chain under discussion was sequenced for a study of vaccination and CD4 T cells after COVID-19. On the study more broadly: Sampling after COVID took place at a median of 101 days (range 35 to 161) following diagnosis.

Treatment: roughly ten-day PBMC culture with coronavirus spike peptide pools or control peptides (ViraFEST assay). In the case of this clonotype: What it binds is not known.

The Oncomine TCR Beta short-read assay generated sequence data from the DNA of cultured CD4+ T cells. Via MiXCR, TCRdb re-called the PCR reads, giving one row per CDR3 protein. In the table there are about 15,000 distinct CDR3 sequences, approximately 70% of which are singletons. The sequencing input was CD4+ T cells from blood, cultured in vitro. The source of this sequence is a human donor who had recovered from COVID-19.

The CDR3: CSAYRVPLNEQFF. The CDR3 nucleotides are TGCAGTGCTTACAGGGTTCCCCTAAATGAGCAGTTCTTC. The chain joins TRBV20-1 to TRBJ2-1; possible D gene TRBD1, 6 bases. Germline V gene data show CDR1 as DFQATT and CDR2 as SNEGSKA (reference sequence). The CDR3 totals 13 residues. With 5 bases removed from V and 7 bases from J, the gap between germline ends came to 15 bases.